This is a list of T cell receptor beta chains from one sample in a study of cytomegalovirus exposure and HLA in healthy donors. Produced via immunoSEQ multiplex PCR; TCRdb's table is partial and in-frame only. The table includes roughly 240,000 clones, around 80% detected once. The specimen was PBMCs. The receptor set was obtained from a woman aged 40 to 50 in good health and CMV-seropositive. CDR3s include the opening cysteine and the closing phenylalanine or tryptophan. D genes are given only for firm matches. For some rows the clone size is stated as once, few or many, or as a class when expanded; others skip it.

TRBV5-8	TRBJ1-2	NA	NA	18	TGTGCCAGCAGCTTGGCAAAGGTCGCCTTCGACAGGAACTATGGCTACACCTTC	CASSLAKVAFDRNYGYTF
TRBV7-6	TRBJ2-1	NA	NA	17	TGTGCCAGCAGCTTAGCCTTCCAGGGTGGACCCTACAATGAGCAGTTCTTC	CASSLAFQGGPYNEQFF
TRBV4-1	TRBJ2-1	NA	NA	17	TGCGCCAGCAGCCAAGCCTATTGGGACTCCATCTACAATGAGCAGTTCTTC	CASSQAYWDSIYNEQFF
TRBV6-4	TRBJ2-1	NA	TRBD2	14	TGTGCCAGCAGTGACCTGCCCTTAGCGGGGCAGCAGTTCTTC	CASSDLPLAGQQFF
TRBV14	TRBJ1-3	NA	NA	15	TGTGCCAGCAGCCAGTCACGGAGCTCTGGAAACACCATATATTTT	CASSQSRSSGNTIYF
TRBV6-5	TRBJ1-1	NA	NA	15	TGTGCCAGCAGTTACTCTCCAGGGGTGAACACTGAAGCTTTCTTT	CASSYSPGVNTEAFF
TRBV28	TRBJ2-7	once	NA	14	TGTGCCAGCAGTGTCGGGGAGGGGGCCTACGAGCAGTACTTC	CASSVGEGAYEQYF
TRBV11-2	TRBJ1-4	NA	TRBD1	16	TGTGCCAGCAGCCCGGGGCGGACAGGGGCTAATGAAAAACTGTTTTTT	CASSPGRTGANEKLFF
TRBV5-1	TRBJ1-1	NA	NA	13	TGCGCCAGCAGCAGACAGGTCGACACTGAAGCTTTCTTT	CASSRQVDTEAFF
TRBV19	TRBJ2-5	NA	TRBD2	15	TGTGCCAGTAGTGAGGTGGGAGGGCCTAGGGAGACCCAGTACTTC	CASSEVGGPRETQYF
TRBV7-9	TRBJ2-3	NA	NA	17	TGTGCCAGCAGCTTGCCCCCTAAGGGGCCCCTCACAGATACGCAGTATTTT	CASSLPPKGPLTDTQYF
TRBV7-3	TRBJ2-7	once	TRBD2	15	TGTGCCAGCAGCTGGTGGGGGGGACTCAACTACGAGCAGTACTTC	CASSWWGGLNYEQYF
TRBV5-6	TRBJ2-3	NA	TRBD2	19	TGTGCCAGCACCCTCGGATTGCCTAGCGGGAAGAACTTAGCAGATACGCAGTATTTT	CASTLGLPSGKNLADTQYF
TRBV7-3	TRBJ1-6	NA	TRBD1	16	TGTGCCAGCAGCTTAAGTACCGGGACAGGGACTTCACCCCTCCACTTT	CASSLSTGTGTSPLHF
TRBV19	TRBJ1-5	NA	NA	16	TGTGCCAGTAGTCTGCGGAAGCGGCAGATCAATCAGCCCCAGCATTTT	CASSLRKRQINQPQHF
TRBV7-8	TRBJ1-6	NA	NA	16	TGTGCCAGCAGCTTAAGTGGGTACGCGGATAATTCACCCCTCCACTTT	CASSLSGYADNSPLHF
TRBV7-8	TRBJ2-7	NA	TRBD1	15	TGTGCCAGCAGACCGACCCGGACAGGACCCTACGAGCAGTACTTC	CASRPTRTGPYEQYF
TRBV5-4	TRBJ2-1	NA	NA	14	TGTGCCAACCTGGGGGGGGGCCTTGTCGATGAGCAGTTCTTC	CANLGGGLVDEQFF
TRBV7-9	TRBJ2-1	few	NA	14	TGTGCCAGCAGCTTAGCACTGATATACAATGAGCAGTTCTTC	CASSLALIYNEQFF
TRBV19	TRBJ1-5	NA	NA	15	TGTGCCAGTAGTATGGGGTCAGGGGTCTCCGGGCCCCAGCATTTT	CASSMGSGVSGPQHF
TRBV19	TRBJ1-5	NA	TRBD1	15	TGTGCCAGTAGTTCGACAGGGAGAGGGTATCAGCCCCAGCATTTT	CASSSTGRGYQPQHF
TRBV7-8	TRBJ1-5	NA	NA	15	TGTGCCAGCAGCGGGGAGGGACACCACAATCAGCCCCAGCATTTT	CASSGEGHHNQPQHF
TRBV6-1	TRBJ1-1	NA	NA	12	TGTGCCAGCAGTGAATTGAGAGGGGAAGCTTTCTTT	CASSELRGEAFF
TRBV9	TRBJ2-1	NA	NA	15	TGTGCCAGCAGCCCTCGGGGGGACATCCAAAATGAGCAGTTCTTC	CASSPRGDIQNEQFF
TRBV5-1	TRBJ2-1	NA	NA	15	TGCGCCAGCAGCTTAGTCCGTAGCTCCTACAATGAGCAGTTCTTC	CASSLVRSSYNEQFF
TRBV7-2	TRBJ1-1	few	NA	13	TGTGCCAGCAGCTTACAGGGGAACACTGAAGCTTTCTTT	CASSLQGNTEAFF
TRBV5-6	TRBJ1-3	NA	TRBD1	18	TGTGCCAGCAGCTTTCAGGGGGCAAAGCTGATCTCTGGAAACACCATATATTTT	CASSFQGAKLISGNTIYF
TRBV27	TRBJ1-1	NA	NA	14	TGTGCCAGCAGACCCGGGACTGCGAACACTGAAGCTTTCTTT	CASRPGTANTEAFF
TRBV4-1	TRBJ1-1	NA	NA	15	TGCGCCAGCAGCCAAGTAGCACGTATGAACACTGAAGCTTTCTTT	CASSQVARMNTEAFF
TRBV15	TRBJ2-3	NA	NA	13	TGTGCCACCAGCCCCCTTCGCGGCAGTACGCAGTATTTT	CATSPLRGSTQYF
TRBV27	TRBJ2-7	NA	NA	13	TGTGCCAGCAGAGTCAGGGGAATCCACGAGCAGTACTTC	CASRVRGIHEQYF
TRBV27	TRBJ2-1	NA	NA	13	TGTGCCAGCAGCAATTTAGCGAGCGGTGAGCAGTTCTTC	CASSNLASGEQFF
TRBV4-3	TRBJ1-2	NA	NA	15	TGCGCCAGCAGCCAAGAGGGGACACGGACCTATGGCTACACCTTC	CASSQEGTRTYGYTF
TRBV9	TRBJ2-7	NA	NA	15	TGTGCCAGCAGCCCTCGCTGGGAGGCGCGGAACGAGCAGTACTTC	CASSPRWEARNEQYF
TRBV5-4	TRBJ2-1	NA	NA	16	TGTGCCAGCAGCACCCAAACAGGGCGTACCTACAATGAGCAGTTCTTC	CASSTQTGRTYNEQFF
TRBV9	TRBJ1-1	NA	NA	12	TGTGCCAGCAGCGTAGAAGCCGGTGAAGCTTTCTTT	CASSVEAGEAFF
TRBV11-2	TRBJ2-2	NA	TRBD1	15	TGTGCCAGCAGCCTCGGACAGGCAAACACCGGGGAGCTGTTTTTT	CASSLGQANTGELFF
TRBV11-3	TRBJ2-5	NA	NA	13	TGTGCCAGCAGCTTAGATCTTGGGCGGACCCAGTACTTC	CASSLDLGRTQYF
TRBV18	TRBJ2-7	NA	TRBD2	14	TGTGCCAGCTCGGAACTAGCGGGAGCCTACGAGCAGTACTTC	CASSELAGAYEQYF
TRBV6-1	TRBJ2-1	NA	TRBD2	15	TGTGCCAGCATGGATTTTAACCGGGCGGGGGATGAGCAGTTCTTC	CASMDFNRAGDEQFF
TRBV11-3	TRBJ2-1	NA	NA	13	TGTGCCAGCAGCCGGTTAAAACACAATGAGCAGTTCTTC	CASSRLKHNEQFF
TRBV19	TRBJ2-6	NA	TRBD1	16	TGTGCCAGTATTACGGGACAGCACTCTGGGGCCAACGTCCTGACTTTC	CASITGQHSGANVLTF
TRBV4-3	TRBJ1-2	NA	NA	16	TGCGCCAGCAGCCAAGGGCCCGGTGTGACAGTGTATGGCTACACCTTC	CASSQGPGVTVYGYTF
TRBV6-6	TRBJ1-5	NA	NA	13	TGTGCCAGCTCGCGTCACCCCGGTCAGCCCCAGCATTTT	CASSRHPGQPQHF
TRBV28	TRBJ2-3	NA	NA	15	TGTGCCAGCAGTCCCGGGTCTTTCCGCACAGATACGCAGTATTTT	CASSPGSFRTDTQYF
TRBV5-1	TRBJ1-1	NA	NA	13	TGCGCCAGCAGCTTCGGACAGAACACTGAAGCTTTCTTT	CASSFGQNTEAFF
TRBV18	TRBJ1-5	NA	NA	12	TGTGCCAGCTCACCCCGTGATCAGCCCCAGCATTTT	CASSPRDQPQHF
TRBV6-6	TRBJ1-2	NA	NA	12	TGTGCCAGCAACCCAACAGGGTACGGCTACACCTTC	CASNPTGYGYTF
TRBV7-2	TRBJ1-4	NA	TRBD1	16	TGTGCCAGCAGCCCCCTCCGGGACAGGGGTTATGAAAAACTGTTTTTT	CASSPLRDRGYEKLFF
TRBV11-3	TRBJ2-2	NA	NA	18	TGTGCCAGCAGCTTAGCCGAAGGCTCGTACAGAGACACCGGGGAGCTGTTTTTT	CASSLAEGSYRDTGELFF
TRBV2	TRBJ2-7	NA	TRBD1	15	TGTGCCAGCAGTGAGGCCGGGACAGGGATCTACGAGCAGTACTTC	CASSEAGTGIYEQYF
TRBV27	TRBJ2-5	NA	TRBD2	16	TGTGCCAGCAGTTGGGTAGCGGGAGACCCGGGGGAGACCCAGTACTTC	CASSWVAGDPGETQYF